What follows describes a single T cell receptor (beta chain). Its antigen is still unknown. The data belong to a study of regulatory T cells in long-lasting Graves disease. With iRepertoire HTBI primers and Arm-PCR of CDR3 regions, TCR beta libraries were built. TCRdb fed the multiplex PCR reads into MiXCR, producing one record per CDR3 protein. The repertoire holds more than 350,000 distinct CDR3 sequences, over 20% seen once, with about 13% in the top ten. Indicated time point: persistent/refractory GD, antithyroid drugs over 5 years with positive TRAb. The TCR library used RNA extracted from PBMCs. American Thyroid Association guidelines defined Graves' disease diagnosis. Points from the study as a whole: Reduced TCR diversity was observed in persistent Graves' patients versus newly diagnosed patients.

The sample in question was peripheral blood mononuclear cells (PBMCs), obtained when the disease was refractory, from a patient treated with antithyroid drugs. This clonotype was sampled from a female donor with Graves disease.

CDR3 bases: TGCAGTGCTAACCGGGACAGCTATAATCAGCCCCAGCATTTT. This codes for CSANRDSYNQPQHF. The rearrangement uses TRBV20-1 and TRBJ1-5; 7 nucleotides line up with TRBD1. Germline CDR1 is DFQATT and CDR2 is SNEGSKA (reference sequence). This CDR3 has 14 amino acids. V was clipped by 4 bases and J by 4 bases; unmatched bases: 7.